Listed below are T cell receptor beta chains from one sample, sequenced in a study of blood T cell repertoires in COVID-19. The protocol was immunoSEQ multiplex PCR, while the TCRdb copy is restricted to in-frame clones and leaves out a portion. This repertoire shows 400,000 to 550,000 clones, nearly 90% found once; its top ten account for around 1.8%. Sequencing was carried out using PBMCs or T cells enriched from blood (not recorded which). The source is a woman younger than 35 with acute COVID-19. The conserved cysteine and the conserved F or W are not part of the CDR3 here.

>TRBJ1-6|TRBV6-5|9
ASRSGGPLH
>TRBJ2-5|TRBV9|12
ASSVSGPQETQY
>TRBJ1-3|TRBV7-8|15
ASSLYPGQGVGNTIY
>TRBJ1-1|TRBV7-2|11
ASRPGGFAEAF
>TRBJ1-2|TRBV28|10
ASWGQGEGYT
>TRBJ2-7|TRBV3-1/TRBV3-2|15
ASSRDRGLEGFREQY
>TRBJ2-7|TRBV7-2|13
ASSLRTSGSYEQY
>TRBJ1-3|TRBV7-6|14
ASSLDRTTYGNTIY
>TRBJ1-2|TRBV5-4|15
ASSLNWIGAGVYGYT
>TRBJ1-5|TRBV28|13
ASRASRGRFQPQH
>TRBJ1-5|TRBV27|16
ASSPAPARAGANQPQH
>TRBJ1-3|TRBV18|14
ASSPSELLSGNTIY
>TRBJ2-1|TRBV4-3|14
ASSQDPSGNYNEQF
>TRBJ1-1|TRBV6-1|13
ASSETGLGDTEAF
>TRBJ1-5|TRBV6-5|13
ASRIGWGDGQPQH
>TRBJ2-7|TRBV6-5|12
ASSSRDRAAEQY
>TRBJ2-5|TRBV4-2|16
ASSPLDGPGGPQETQY
>TRBJ2-5|TRBV10-3|11
AISAGDQETQY
>TRBJ2-4|TRBV20-1|12
SASKAGGFDIQY
>TRBJ1-3|TRBV10-3|12
AISESTSGNTIY
>TRBJ2-7|TRBV7-2|12
ASSGQYQSYEQY
>TRBJ1-2|TRBV5-1|12
ASSPDRGAYGYT
>TRBJ2-1|TRBV7-2|13
ASSFRRVLVNEQF
>TRBJ1-1|TRBV7-6|14
ASSLLGQVWPTEAF
>TRBJ2-2|TRBV9|10
ASRKSAGELF
>TRBJ1-2|TRBV7-9|13
ASSPPGLPNYGYT
>TRBJ1-5|TRBV27|13
ASSFGTGANQPQH
>TRBJ2-2|TRBV28|6
ASRRLF
>TRBJ2-7|TRBV6-5|13
ASSSPRTSDYEQY
>TRBJ1-3|TRBV7-9|13
ASSFPGGSGNTIY
>TRBJ2-1|TRBV6-5|11
ASIQTGGNEQF
>TRBJ2-1|TRBV9|12
ASSEGTSPNEQF
>TRBJ1-4|TRBV6-5|11
ASSYPGNEKLF
>TRBJ1-2|TRBV27|12
ASSVGQAFYGYT
>TRBJ1-2|TRBV28|14
ASSLGGVPNNYGYT
>TRBJ2-7|TRBV19|12
ASALDGDTYEQY
>TRBJ1-3|TRBV9|11
ASNRQGVNTIY
>TRBJ1-6|TRBV18|12
ASFSRENNSPLH
>TRBJ1-6|TRBV3-1/TRBV3-2|15
ASSQDYGGGPNSPLH
>TRBJ2-5|TRBV10-3|12
ATVPGTGEETQY
>TRBJ2-2|TRBV28|14
ASSPLGGQNTGELF
>TRBJ1-3|TRBV30|12
AWSVQLSGNTIY
>TRBJ1-4|TRBV7-9|13
ASSPMDRGSEKLF
>TRBJ2-5|TRBV3-1/TRBV3-2|11
ASSQGNRETQY